This TCR beta chain derives from a study of PD-1 blockade in classical Hodgkin lymphoma. Findings and limits, study-wide: Newly diagnosed patients were said to have less baseline TCR diversity than healthy donors did. CD4+ TCR diversity climbed significantly by C4D1, unlike CD8+ TCR diversity.

Each and every patient relapsed after autologous stem cell transplantation, and patients got differing brentuximab vedotin exposure. A word on this clone: Its antigen is still unknown.

Sequenced by immunoSEQ multiplex PCR; TCRdb stores in-frame clones only, minus some. The sample carries about 17,000 clones, about two thirds recorded once. The germline V gene encodes CDR1 SGHTA and CDR2 FQGTGA. Unmatched junction bases numbered 8, after V lost 5 bases and J lost 5 bases. This CDR3 spans 15 amino acids. This receptor was obtained from a human donor with classical Hodgkin lymphoma. This specimen consisted of peripheral blood mononuclear cells (PBMCs), obtained before the second cycle of nivolumab. The chain couples TRBV7-3 to TRBJ1-2; 10 nucleotides agree with TRBD1. The CDR3 is CASSTSGTGAYGYTF. The CDR3 nucleotides are TGTGCCAGCAGCACATCCGGGACAGGGGCTTATGGCTACACCTTC.